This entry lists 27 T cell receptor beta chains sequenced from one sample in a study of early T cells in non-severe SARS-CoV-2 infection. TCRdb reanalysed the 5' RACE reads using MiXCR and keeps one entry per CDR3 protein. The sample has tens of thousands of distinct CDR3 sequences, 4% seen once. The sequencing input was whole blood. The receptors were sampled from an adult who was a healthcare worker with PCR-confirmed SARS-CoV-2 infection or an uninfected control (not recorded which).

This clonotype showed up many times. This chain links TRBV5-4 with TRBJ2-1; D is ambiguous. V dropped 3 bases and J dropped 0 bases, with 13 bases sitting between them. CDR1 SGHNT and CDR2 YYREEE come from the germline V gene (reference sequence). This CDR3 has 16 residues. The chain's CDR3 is CASSSQGIISYNEQFF. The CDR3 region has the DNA TGTGCCAGCAGCTCCCAAGGTATTATCTCCTACAATGAGCAGTTCTTC.

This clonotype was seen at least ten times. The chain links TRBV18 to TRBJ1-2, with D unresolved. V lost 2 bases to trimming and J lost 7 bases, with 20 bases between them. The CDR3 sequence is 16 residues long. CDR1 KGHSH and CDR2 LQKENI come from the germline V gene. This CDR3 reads CASSPSRGGSLFGYTF. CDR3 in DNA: TGTGCCAGCTCACCATCCCGCGGAGGGTCTCTCTTTGGCTACACCTTC.

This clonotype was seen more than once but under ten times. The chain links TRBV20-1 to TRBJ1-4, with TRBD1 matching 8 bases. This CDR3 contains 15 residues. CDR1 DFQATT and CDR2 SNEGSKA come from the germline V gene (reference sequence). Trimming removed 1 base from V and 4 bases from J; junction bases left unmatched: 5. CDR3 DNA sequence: TGCAGTGCTAGAGCAGGGGGCTCTATTAATGAAAAACTGTTTTTT. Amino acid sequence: CSARAGGSINEKLFF.

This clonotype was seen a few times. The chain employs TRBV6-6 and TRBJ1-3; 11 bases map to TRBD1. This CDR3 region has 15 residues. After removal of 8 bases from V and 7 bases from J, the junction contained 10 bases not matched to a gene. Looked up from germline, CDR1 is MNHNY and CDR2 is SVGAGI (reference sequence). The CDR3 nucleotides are TGTGCCAGCCTTTGGGACAGGGGGAAGGAGAACACCATATATTTT. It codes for CASLWDRGKENTIYF.

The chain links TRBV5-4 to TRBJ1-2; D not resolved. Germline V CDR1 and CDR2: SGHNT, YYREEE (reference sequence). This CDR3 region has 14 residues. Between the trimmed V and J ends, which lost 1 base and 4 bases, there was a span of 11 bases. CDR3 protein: CASSLTPDSYGYTF. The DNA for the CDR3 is TGTGCCAGCAGCTTGACTCCAGATAGCTATGGCTACACCTTC.

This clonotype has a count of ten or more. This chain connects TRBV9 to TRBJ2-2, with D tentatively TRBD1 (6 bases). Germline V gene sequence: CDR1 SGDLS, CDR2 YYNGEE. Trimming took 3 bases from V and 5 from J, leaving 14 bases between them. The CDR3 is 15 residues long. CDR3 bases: TGTGCCAGCAGCGGGTCCCAGGGGAGAACCGGGGAGCTGTTTTTT. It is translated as CASSGSQGRTGELFF.

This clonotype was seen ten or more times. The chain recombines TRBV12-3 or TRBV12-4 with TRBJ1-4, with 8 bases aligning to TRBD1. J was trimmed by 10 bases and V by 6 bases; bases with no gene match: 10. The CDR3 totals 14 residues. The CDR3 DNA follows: TGTGCCAGCAGCCCGGGACAGGCGTTTGGAAAACTGTTTTTT. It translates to CASSPGQAFGKLFF.

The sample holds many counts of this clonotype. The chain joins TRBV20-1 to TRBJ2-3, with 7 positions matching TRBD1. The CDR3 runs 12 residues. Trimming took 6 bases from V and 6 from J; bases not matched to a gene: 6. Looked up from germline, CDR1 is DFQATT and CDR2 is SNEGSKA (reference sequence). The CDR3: CSATSGGDTQYF. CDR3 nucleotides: TGCAGTGCCACCTCAGGGGGTGATACGCAGTATTTT.

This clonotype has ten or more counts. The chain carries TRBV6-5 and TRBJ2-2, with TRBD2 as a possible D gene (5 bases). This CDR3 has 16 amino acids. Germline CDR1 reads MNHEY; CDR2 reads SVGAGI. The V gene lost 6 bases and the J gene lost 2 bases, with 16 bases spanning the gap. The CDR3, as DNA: TGTGCCAGCAGGGAGGTCGCTGGGCCAAACACCGGGGAGCTGTTTTTT. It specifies CASREVAGPNTGELFF.

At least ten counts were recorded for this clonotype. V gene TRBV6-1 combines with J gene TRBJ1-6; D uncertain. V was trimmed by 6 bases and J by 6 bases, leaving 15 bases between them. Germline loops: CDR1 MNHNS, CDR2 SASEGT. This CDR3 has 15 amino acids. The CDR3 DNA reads TGTGCCAGCAGGCCGAAGTCCAGTCGTAATTCACCCCTCCACTTT. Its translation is CASRPKSSRNSPLHF.

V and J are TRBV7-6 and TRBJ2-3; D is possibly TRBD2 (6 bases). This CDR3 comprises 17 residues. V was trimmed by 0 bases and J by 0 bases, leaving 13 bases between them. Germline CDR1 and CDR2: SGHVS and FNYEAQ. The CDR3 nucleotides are TGTGCCAGCAGCTTAGCGCTCCCGGGGGTCAGCACAGATACGCAGTATTTT. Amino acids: CASSLALPGVSTDTQYF.

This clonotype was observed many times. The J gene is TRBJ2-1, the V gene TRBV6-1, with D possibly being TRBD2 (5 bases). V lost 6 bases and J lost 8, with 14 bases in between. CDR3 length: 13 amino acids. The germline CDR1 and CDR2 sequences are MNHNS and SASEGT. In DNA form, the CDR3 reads TGTGCCAGCAGGGCCCCACCGGGGTATGAGCAGTTCTTC. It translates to CASRAPPGYEQFF.

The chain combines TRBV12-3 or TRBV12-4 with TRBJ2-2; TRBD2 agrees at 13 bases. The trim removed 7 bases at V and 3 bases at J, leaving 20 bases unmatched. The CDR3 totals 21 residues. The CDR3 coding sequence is TGTGCCAGCACCCTCGTAGGTAGAGGACTAGCGGGGGCCCTCGACACCGGGGAGCTGTTTTTT. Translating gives CASTLVGRGLAGALDTGELFF.

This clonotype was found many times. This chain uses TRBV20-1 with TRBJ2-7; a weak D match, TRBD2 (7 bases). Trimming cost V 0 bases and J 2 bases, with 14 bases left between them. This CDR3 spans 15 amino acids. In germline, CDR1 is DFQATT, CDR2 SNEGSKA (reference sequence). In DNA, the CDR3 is TGCAGTGCTAGAGACGGGGGGCGCGTAGCCTACGAGCAGTACTTC. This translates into CSARDGGRVAYEQYF.

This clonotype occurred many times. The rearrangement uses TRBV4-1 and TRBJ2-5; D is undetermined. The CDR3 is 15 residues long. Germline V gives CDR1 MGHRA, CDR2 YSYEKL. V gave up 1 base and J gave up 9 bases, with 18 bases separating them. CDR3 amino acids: CASSQGFGLVYPQYF. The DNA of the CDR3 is TGCGCCAGCAGCCAAGGTTTCGGGTTGGTTTACCCCCAGTACTTC.

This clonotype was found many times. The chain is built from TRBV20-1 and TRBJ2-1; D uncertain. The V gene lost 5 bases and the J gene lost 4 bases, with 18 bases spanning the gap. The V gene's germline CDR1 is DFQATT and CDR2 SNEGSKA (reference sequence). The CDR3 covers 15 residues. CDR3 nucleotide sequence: TGCAGTGCTCTTCGACTCCTAGGCTTTTACAATGAGCAGTTCTTC. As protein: CSALRLLGFYNEQFF.

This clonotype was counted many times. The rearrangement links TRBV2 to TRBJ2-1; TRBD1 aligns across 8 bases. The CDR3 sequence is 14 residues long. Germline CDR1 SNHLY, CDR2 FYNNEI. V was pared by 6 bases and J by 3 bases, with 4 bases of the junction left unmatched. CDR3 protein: CASSETGGYNEQFF. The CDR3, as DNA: TGTGCCAGCAGCGAAACAGGGGGCTACAATGAGCAGTTCTTC.

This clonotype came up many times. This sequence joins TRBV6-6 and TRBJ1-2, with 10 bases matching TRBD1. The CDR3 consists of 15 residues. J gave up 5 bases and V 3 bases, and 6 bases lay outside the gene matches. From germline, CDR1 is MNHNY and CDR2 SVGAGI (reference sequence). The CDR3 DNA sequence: TGTGCCAGCAGTTATCGACAGGGGGCCGATTATGGCTACACCTTC. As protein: CASSYRQGADYGYTF.

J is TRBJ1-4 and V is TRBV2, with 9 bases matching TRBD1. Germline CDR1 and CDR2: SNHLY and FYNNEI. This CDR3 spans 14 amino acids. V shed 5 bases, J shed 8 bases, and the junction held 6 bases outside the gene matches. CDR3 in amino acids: CASSQRQGDEKLFF. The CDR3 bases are TGTGCCAGCAGTCAGCGACAGGGGGACGAAAAACTGTTTTTT. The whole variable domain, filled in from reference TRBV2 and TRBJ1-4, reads EPEVTQTPSHQVTQMGQEVILRCVPISNHLYFYWYRQILGQKVEFLVSFYNNEISEKSEIFDDQFSVERPDGSNFTLKIRSTKLEDSAMYFCASSQRQGDEKLFFGSGTQLSVL.

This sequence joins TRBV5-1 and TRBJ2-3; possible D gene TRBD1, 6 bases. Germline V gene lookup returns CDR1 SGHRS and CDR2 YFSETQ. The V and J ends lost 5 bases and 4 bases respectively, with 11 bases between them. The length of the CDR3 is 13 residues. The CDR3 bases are TGCGCCAGCAGGAACAGGGAAGCAGATACGCAGTATTTT. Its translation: CASRNREADTQYF.

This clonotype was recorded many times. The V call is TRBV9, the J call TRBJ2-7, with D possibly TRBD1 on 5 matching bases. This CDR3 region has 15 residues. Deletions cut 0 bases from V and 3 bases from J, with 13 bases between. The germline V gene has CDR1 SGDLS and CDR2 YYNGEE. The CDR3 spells CASSVEAGKIYEQYF. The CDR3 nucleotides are TGTGCCAGCAGCGTAGAGGCAGGGAAAATCTACGAGCAGTACTTC.

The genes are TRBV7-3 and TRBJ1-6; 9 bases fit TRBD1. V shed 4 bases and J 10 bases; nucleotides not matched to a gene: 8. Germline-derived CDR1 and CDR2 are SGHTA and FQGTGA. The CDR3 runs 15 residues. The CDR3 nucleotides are TGTGCCAGCAGCTCCAACCCCGGACAGGGGTCACCCCTCCACTTT. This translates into CASSSNPGQGSPLHF.

The CDR3 DNA reads as TGCAGTGCTCCTACGTGGCAGGGAATGAATGGCTACACCTTC. This encodes CSAPTWQGMNGYTF. V usage is TRBV20-1 and J usage is TRBJ1-2; weak D call: TRBD1 (5 bases). Trimming took off 5 bases at V and 6 bases at J, with 19 bases between the two ends. Per the germline V gene, CDR1 is DFQATT and CDR2 is SNEGSKA (reference sequence). CDR3 length: 14 residues.

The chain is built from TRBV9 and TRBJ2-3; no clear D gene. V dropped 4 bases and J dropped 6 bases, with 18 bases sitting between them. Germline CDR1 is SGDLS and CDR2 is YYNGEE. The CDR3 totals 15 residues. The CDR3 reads CASSRGSSSKDTQYF. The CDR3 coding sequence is TGTGCCAGCAGCAGAGGAAGCTCCTCCAAGGATACGCAGTATTTT.

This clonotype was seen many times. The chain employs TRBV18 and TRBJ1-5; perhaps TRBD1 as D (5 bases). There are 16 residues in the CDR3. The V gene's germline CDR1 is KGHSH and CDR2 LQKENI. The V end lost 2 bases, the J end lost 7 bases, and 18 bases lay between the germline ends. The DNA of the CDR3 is TGTGCCAGCTCACCATTGGCTTATCAGGGACGGCAGCCCCAGCATTTT. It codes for CASSPLAYQGRQPQHF.

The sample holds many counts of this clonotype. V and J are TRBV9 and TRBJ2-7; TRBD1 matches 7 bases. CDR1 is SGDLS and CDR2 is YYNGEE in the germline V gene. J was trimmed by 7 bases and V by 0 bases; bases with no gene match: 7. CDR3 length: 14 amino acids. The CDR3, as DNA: TGTGCCAGCAGCGTAGGAGAGGACAGGTGGGAGCAGTACTTC. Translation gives CASSVGEDRWEQYF.

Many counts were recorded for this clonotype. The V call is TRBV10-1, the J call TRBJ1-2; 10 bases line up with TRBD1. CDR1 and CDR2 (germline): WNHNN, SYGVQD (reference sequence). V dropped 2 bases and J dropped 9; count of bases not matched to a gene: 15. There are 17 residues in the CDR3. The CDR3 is CASSENGTGAQYASYTF. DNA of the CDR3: TGCGCCAGCAGTGAGAATGGGACAGGGGCGCAATATGCGAGCTACACCTTC.